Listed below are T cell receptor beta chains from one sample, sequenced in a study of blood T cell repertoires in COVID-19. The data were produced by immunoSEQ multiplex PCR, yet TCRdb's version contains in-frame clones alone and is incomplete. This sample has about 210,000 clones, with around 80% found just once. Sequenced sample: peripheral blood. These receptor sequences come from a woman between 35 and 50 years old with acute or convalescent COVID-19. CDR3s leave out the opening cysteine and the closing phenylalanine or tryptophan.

ASSLAGLLYATDTQY TRBJ2-3 TRBV11-2
ASSAGGMSAGELF TRBJ2-2 TRBV19
ASSPRTLTGTYNEQF TRBJ2-1 TRBV11-2
ASSALVSGTGDTQY TRBJ2-3 TRBV9
ASSWAGAVYNSPLH TRBJ1-6 TRBV27
ATSKRDRADGYT TRBJ1-2 TRBV15
AAQRLQGISGYT TRBJ1-2 TRBV10-3
ATSDSTGYGEQY TRBJ2-7 TRBV15
ATLGQPGPGELF TRBJ2-2 TRBV7-9
ASSLGGHSGANVLT TRBJ2-6 TRBV19
ASSTQRGENTGELF TRBJ2-2 TRBV4-2
ASSPGDNSNQPQH TRBJ1-5 TRBV5-1
ASSLTGVSGNTIY TRBJ1-3 TRBV7-8
ASSVDGTGAFREQY TRBJ2-7 TRBV9
ASSLAARGDGYT TRBJ1-2 TRBV27
ASSQVSRKGYGYT TRBJ1-2 TRBV9
ATSRDRASYNEQF TRBJ2-1 TRBV15
ASSHERGTEAF TRBJ1-1 TRBV13
ANLQGLGGYT TRBJ1-2 TRBV10-1
ATQGDRNEKLF TRBJ1-4 TRBV19
ASSLRGAGYEQY TRBJ2-7 TRBV7-6
ASSQGSPRASGYT TRBJ1-2 TRBV4-3
ASSLGTGQGAEAF TRBJ1-1 TRBV5-6
ASSSDRENPYEQY TRBJ2-7 TRBV5-6
ASSLGGTFYEQY TRBJ2-7 TRBV27
ASSRYRDAGELF TRBJ2-2 TRBV14